The clone carrying this TCR beta chain showed up just a few times. No antigen is known for it. These data come from a study of cytomegalovirus exposure and HLA in healthy donors. Notes on the study in general: In a later analysis, an Asian-associated ancestry cluster reportedly showed fewer N-insertions than the approximately 660-donor mean. The study listed about 150 cytomegalovirus-associated TCR beta chains.

PCR employed 60 Vbeta and 13 Jbeta primers. Method: immunoSEQ multiplex PCR; TCRdb's copy keeps in-frame clones and lacks some. The sample shows roughly 97,000 clones, roughly 10% of them seen only once. V lost 9 bases to trimming and J lost 1 base; unmatched junction nucleotides: 6. CDR1 and CDR2 (germline): MNHNY, SVGAGI (reference sequence). The CDR3 loop spans 14 amino acids. The source material was PBMCs. V is TRBV6-6 and J is TRBJ1-1; 9 bases agree with TRBD1. The clonotype originates from a man over 45 in good health and CMV-seropositive. The CDR3 DNA is TGTGCCAGTAAACGGGACAGGGAGAACACTGAAGCTTTCTTT. Its translation: CASKRDRENTEAFF.